The 29 T cell receptor beta chains below come from one sample, sequenced in a study of T cell responses to AZD1222 COVID-19 vaccine. Clones were sequenced by immunoSEQ multiplex PCR, and TCRdb holds only the in-frame ones, with some missing. The sample lists about 150,000 clones, less than 90% occurring once. Sequences were derived from peripheral blood, sampled on day 0 of MenACWY control vaccination. All receptors come from an adult in good health.

This chain joins TRBV11-2 and TRBJ2-7, with a weak D call TRBD1 (5 bases). Germline lookup yields CDR1 SGHAT and CDR2 FQNNGV. The CDR3 has 15 amino acids. V dropped 3 bases and J dropped 2 bases, with 14 bases sitting between them. CDR3 sequence: CASSFDSSQTYEQYV. Here the CDR3 DNA reads TGTGCCAGCAGCTTTGACAGTTCCCAAACCTACGAGCAGTACGTC.

As DNA, the CDR3 is TGCGCCAGCAGCCAAGAAGGGACTAGCGGAAACATTCAGTACTTC. Encoded protein: CASSQEGTSGNIQYF. The V call is TRBV4-3, the J call TRBJ2-4, with TRBD2 matching 11 bases. This CDR3 contains 15 residues. Per the germline V gene, CDR1 is LGHNA and CDR2 is YSLEER. V gave up 0 bases and J gave up 6 bases; unmatched junction bases: 1.

This clone is labeled as medium-sized. V and J are TRBV7-9 and TRBJ1-5; D gene uncertain. Per germline, CDR1 SEHNR and CDR2 FQNEAQ (reference sequence). V was shortened by 1 base and J by 7 bases, with 8 bases between the two germline ends. CDR3 length: 13 residues. The CDR3 reads CASSLDITQPQHF. In nucleotides, the CDR3 is TGTGCCAGCAGCTTAGACATCACGCAGCCCCAGCATTTT.

This sequence joins TRBV12-3 or TRBV12-4 and TRBJ1-2; D is unresolved. V was cut by 5 bases and J by 5 bases, with 12 bases left in between. This CDR3 has 13 residues. The CDR3 loop reads CASSQDGAYGYTF. The CDR3 region has the DNA TGTGCCAGCAGTCAGGACGGTGCTTATGGCTACACCTTC.

The gene calls are TRBV12-3 or TRBV12-4 and TRBJ1-1; D unresolved. This CDR3 contains 11 residues. V was trimmed by 4 bases and J by 7 bases, leaving 7 bases between them. CDR3 coding DNA: TGTGCCAGCAGTTATCGACGTGAAGCTTTCTTT. This gives the protein CASSYRREAFF.

The chain joins TRBV13 to TRBJ2-7; 8 bases are shared with TRBD2. CDR3 length equals 16 residues. The V segment lost 4 bases and the J segment 0 bases; nucleotides outside the gene matches: 8. Germline values: CDR1 PRHDT, CDR2 FYEKMQ (reference sequence). The DNA of the CDR3 is TGTGCCAGCAGCTCCCCAGCGGGAGTCCGCTCCTACGAGCAGTACTTC. This sequence encodes CASSSPAGVRSYEQYF. The whole variable domain, filled in from reference TRBV13 and TRBJ2-7, reads AAGVIQSPRHLIKEKRETATLKCYPIPRHDTVYWYQQGPGQDPQFLISFYEKMQSDKGSIPDRFSAQQFSDYHSELNMSSLELGDSALYFCASSSPAGVRSYEQYFGPGTRLTVT.

This clone was recorded once. The DNA for the CDR3 is TGTGCCAGTAGTTCGAAGACAGGGCGCAATGAGCAGTTCTTC. This encodes CASSSKTGRNEQFF. This chain joins TRBV19 and TRBJ2-1, with 7 bases aligning to TRBD1. Germline CDR1 LNHDA, CDR2 SQIVND (reference sequence). The trim removed 5 bases at V and 6 bases at J, leaving 7 bases unmatched. CDR3 length equals 14 residues.

This rearrangement joins TRBV19 to TRBJ2-7; a possible D gene is TRBD1 (6 bases). The CDR3 consists of 14 residues. The V gene's germline CDR1 is LNHDA and CDR2 SQIVND (reference sequence). Trimming shortened V by 5 bases and J by 6 bases, and 17 bases separated the two germline ends. CDR3 coding DNA: TGTGCCAGTAGTCAAGGACAGACCGACGCCGAGCAGTACTTC. Translation gives CASSQGQTDAEQYF.

The rearrangement links TRBV6-6 to TRBJ2-1; TRBD2 might be the D (7 bases). V lost 2 bases to trimming and J lost 9 bases, with 11 bases between them. The CDR3 has 13 amino acids. Per germline, CDR1 MNHNY and CDR2 SVGAGI (reference sequence). CDR3 nucleotide sequence: TGTGCCAGCAGTTACAACAGGGAGGGTGAGCAGTTCTTC. Amino acid sequence: CASSYNREGEQFF.

This clone was counted a single time. The V call is TRBV2, the J call TRBJ1-5; D gene uncertain. The CDR3 has 14 amino acids. Trimming removed 3 bases at V and 0 bases at J, with 6 bases between. Germline CDR1 reads SNHLY; CDR2 reads FYNNEI. This CDR3 is CASSDGYSNQPQHF. The CDR3 DNA reads TGTGCCAGCAGTGACGGGTATAGCAATCAGCCCCAGCATTTT.

The chain uses TRBV29-1 and TRBJ2-3; no firm D call. V lost 4 bases to trimming and J lost 4 bases, with 6 bases between them. Per germline, CDR1 SQVTM and CDR2 ANQGSEA. This CDR3 region has 11 residues. The CDR3 region has the DNA TGCAGCGTTGTAGTAGCAGATACGCAGTATTTT. This codes for CSVVVADTQYF.

The chain joins TRBV6-6 to TRBJ2-7; TRBD2 agrees at 10 bases. The germline V gene has CDR1 MNHNY and CDR2 SVGAGI (reference sequence). V lost 7 bases and J lost 4; bases outside the gene matches: 7. The CDR3 spans 14 residues. As DNA, the CDR3 is TGTGCCAGCACCCCTAGCGGGAGCTTATACGAGCAGTACTTC. Translation gives CASTPSGSLYEQYF.

The J gene is TRBJ1-1, the V gene TRBV29-1; D gene uncertain. There are 12 residues in the CDR3. Trimming removed 1 base from V and 8 bases from J, with 11 bases in between. The germline CDR1 and CDR2 sequences are SQVTM and ANQGSEA. The CDR3 is CSVEGQGLEAFF. The CDR3 region has the DNA TGCAGCGTTGAAGGTCAAGGCTTGGAAGCTTTCTTT.

This rearrangement joins TRBV12-5 to TRBJ2-1; a weak D match, TRBD1 (5 bases). Germline values: CDR1 LGHNT, CDR2 FRNRAP. The V end was cut by 1 base, the J end by 9 bases, with 13 bases between. The CDR3 totals 14 residues. The chain's CDR3 is CASGLGTDTGEQFF. The CDR3 nucleotides are TGTGCTAGTGGTTTGGGGACGGACACGGGTGAGCAGTTCTTC. Complete variable domain (other parts from reference TRBV12-5 and TRBJ2-1): DARVTQTPRHKVTEMGQEVTMRCQPILGHNTVFWYRQTMMQGLELLAYFRNRAPLDDSGMPKDRFSAEMPDATLATLKIQPSEPRDSAVYFCASGLGTDTGEQFFGPGTRLTVL.

This clone was seen a few times. V and J are TRBV20-1 and TRBJ2-7; D gene uncertain. CDR3 length: 11 residues. Trimming left V 3 bases short and J 1 base short, with 4 bases between. The germline gives CDR1 DFQATT, CDR2 SNEGSKA (reference sequence). The CDR3 DNA follows: TGCAGTGCTAGTGGGTCCTACGAGCAGTACGTC. Translated: CSASGSYEQYV.

The chain couples TRBV6-5 to TRBJ1-5, with 11 bases that match TRBD1. CDR1 is MNHEY and CDR2 is SVGAGI in the germline V gene. This CDR3 region has 15 residues. V dropped 2 bases and J dropped 4; count of bases not matched to a gene: 1. This CDR3 is CASSYGTGGNQPQHF. In DNA form, the CDR3 reads TGTGCCAGCAGTTACGGGACAGGGGGGAATCAGCCCCAGCATTTT.

The chain has TRBV25-1 and TRBJ2-5; D is undetermined. This CDR3 spans 13 amino acids. The germline V gene has CDR1 MGHDK and CDR2 SYGVNS. V lost 3 bases and J lost 5, with 10 bases in between. The CDR3: CASSDVQSETQYF. CDR3 sequence (DNA): TGTGCCAGCAGTGACGTCCAGTCGGAGACCCAGTACTTC.

The chain has TRBV7-9 and TRBJ1-2; possibly TRBD1 for D (5 bases). The CDR3 contains 18 residues. CDR1 and CDR2 from the germline V gene are SEHNR and FQNEAQ (reference sequence). V lost 1 base and J 4 bases, leaving 22 bases between the germline ends. CDR3 sequence reads: CASSLGPNSPGDIYGYTF. The CDR3 DNA is TGTGCCAGCAGCTTAGGCCCTAACAGCCCGGGGGATATCTATGGCTACACCTTC.

V usage is TRBV7-9 and J usage is TRBJ2-3; D gene uncertain. V lost 1 base and J lost 4, with 12 bases in between. Germline values: CDR1 SEHNR, CDR2 FQNEAQ (reference sequence). The CDR3 contains 15 residues. The CDR3, as DNA: TGTGCCAGCAGCTTAGGGGAATTCTATGCAGATACGCAGTATTTT. It codes for CASSLGEFYADTQYF.

The J gene is TRBJ2-7, the V gene TRBV6-5; no firm D call. The CDR3 is 13 residues long. The germline V gene has CDR1 MNHEY and CDR2 SVGAGI. The V end was cut by 6 bases, the J end by 2 bases, with 11 bases between. The chain's CDR3 is CASSNGITYEQYF. The DNA of the CDR3 is TGTGCCAGCAGCAACGGTATTACCTACGAGCAGTACTTC.

The chain uses TRBV18 and TRBJ1-1, with D possibly TRBD1 on 6 matching bases. The germline V gene encodes CDR1 KGHSH and CDR2 LQKENI. The CDR3 spans 14 residues. V was cut by 3 bases and J by 6 bases, with 14 bases left in between. CDR3 bases: TGTGCCAGCTCACCTACGACGGACAGAGCTGAAGCTTTCTTT. It yields the protein CASSPTTDRAEAFF.

The chain has TRBV11-3 and TRBJ2-5; 7 nucleotides line up with TRBD2. The ends lost 1 base at V and 1 base at J; junction bases unmatched: 9. The CDR3 length is 17 residues. The V gene's germline CDR1 is SGHNT and CDR2 YENEEA. Here the CDR3 DNA reads TGTGCCAGCAGCTTAGGAGGCTGGGGAGGGGTCCAAGAGACCCAGTACTTC. It specifies CASSLGGWGGVQETQYF.

The chain combines TRBV27 with TRBJ2-1; D is perhaps TRBD2 (6 bases). Germline V gives CDR1 MNHEY, CDR2 SMNVEV (reference sequence). This CDR3 has 19 residues. V gave up 4 bases and J gave up 4 bases, with 26 bases separating them. The CDR3 here is CASSSQEGRPGPPYNEQFF. The CDR3, as DNA: TGTGCCAGCAGTTCCCAGGAGGGGCGCCCGGGCCCCCCGTACAATGAGCAGTTCTTC.

The chain uses TRBV24-1 and TRBJ2-1; 14 nucleotides align to TRBD2. Losses at the gene ends were 4 bases for V and 6 bases for J; bases not matched to a gene: 4. Looked up from germline, CDR1 is KGHDR and CDR2 is SFDVKD. The CDR3 covers 16 residues. DNA of the CDR3: TGTGCCACCAGTGAGGGGGGACTAGCGGGGGCCAATGAGCAGTTCTTC. It encodes CATSEGGLAGANEQFF.

This clone was detected once. The rearrangement uses TRBV3-1 (or the pseudogene TRBV3-2) and TRBJ2-7; D unresolved. CDR1 and CDR2 from the germline V gene are LGHDT and YNNKEL (reference sequence). The CDR3 runs 15 residues. Trimming shortened V by 0 bases and J by 3 bases, and 12 bases separated the two germline ends. CDR3 sequence reads: CASSQDPRYSYEQYF. The CDR3 region has the DNA TGTGCCAGCAGCCAAGATCCAAGGTATAGCTACGAGCAGTACTTC.

V usage is TRBV9 and J usage is TRBJ1-1, with D unresolved. V was cut by 4 bases and J by 6 bases, with 16 bases left in between. Per the germline V gene, CDR1 is SGDLS and CDR2 is YYNGEE. CDR3 length: 14 amino acids. CDR3 in amino acids: CASSPAGRTAEAFF. CDR3 sequence (DNA): TGTGCCAGCAGCCCAGCAGGACGGACGGCTGAAGCTTTCTTT.

This chain connects TRBV7-9 to TRBJ2-1, with a tentative D call TRBD1 (6 bases). Per the germline V gene, CDR1 is SEHNR and CDR2 is FQNEAQ (reference sequence). Trimming stripped 5 bases from V and 4 bases from J, with 27 bases between. The CDR3 extends over 19 amino acids. CDR3 coding DNA: TGTGCCAGCAGCCCAGAAATAATAAAGACAGGAAGATTATACAATGAGCAGTTCTTC. Its translation: CASSPEIIKTGRLYNEQFF.

The chain uses TRBV3-1 (or the pseudogene TRBV3-2) and TRBJ2-5; 11 bases fit TRBD1. This CDR3 region has 16 residues. In germline, CDR1 is LGHDT, CDR2 YNNKEL (reference sequence). The V segment lost 0 bases and the J segment 1 base; nucleotides outside the gene matches: 1. The CDR3 reads CASSQDGTGGQETQYF. CDR3 bases: TGTGCCAGCAGCCAAGATGGGACAGGGGGCCAAGAGACCCAGTACTTC.

This clone occurred a few times. The chain couples TRBV7-2 to TRBJ2-5; 10 nucleotides align to TRBD2. Germline V CDR1 and CDR2: SGHTA, FQGNSA. Unmatched junction bases numbered 6, after V lost 2 bases and J lost 3 bases. The CDR3 contains 16 residues. CDR3 bases: TGTGCCAGCAGCTTATCCGGCCTAGCGGGAGAAGAGACCCAGTACTTC. Its translation is CASSLSGLAGEETQYF.